Described below is a single T cell receptor (beta chain) sequence and its context. Its specificity is unknown. The CDR3 runs 19 residues. Germline trimming cut 2 bases from V and 0 bases from J; bases unmatched to any gene: 10. Germline CDR1 is MNHNS and CDR2 is SASEGT. One entry per CDR3 protein results from TCRdb running MiXCR on the RT-PCR reads. The sample holds approximately 730,000 distinct CDR3 sequences, 14% seen once. This sample is drawn from a study of response to subunit inactivated influenza vaccine. Study-wide findings and caveats: The authors suggested that every seasonal influenza vaccination recruits few new T cells.

The material sequenced was PBMCs from blood, taken 14 to 15 days before vaccination. V usage is TRBV6-1 and J usage is TRBJ2-6, with 7 bases that match TRBD2. The source is a man between 50 and 59 years old who received an inactivated influenza vaccine. This CDR3 is CASSERAGRGFSGANVLTF. In DNA form, the CDR3 reads TGTGCCAGCAGTGAAAGAGCGGGGCGGGGATTCTCTGGGGCCAACGTCCTGACTTTC.